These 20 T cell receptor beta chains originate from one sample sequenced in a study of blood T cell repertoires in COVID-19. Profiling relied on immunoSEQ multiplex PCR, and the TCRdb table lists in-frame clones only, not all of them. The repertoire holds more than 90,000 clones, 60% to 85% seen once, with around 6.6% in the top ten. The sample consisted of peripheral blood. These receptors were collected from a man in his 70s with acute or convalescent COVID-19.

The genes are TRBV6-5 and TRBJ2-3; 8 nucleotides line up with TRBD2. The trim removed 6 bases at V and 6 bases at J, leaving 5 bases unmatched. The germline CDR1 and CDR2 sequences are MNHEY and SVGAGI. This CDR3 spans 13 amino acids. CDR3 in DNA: TGTGCCAGCAGACTAGCGGTCCCGGATACGCAGTATTTT. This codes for CASRLAVPDTQYF.

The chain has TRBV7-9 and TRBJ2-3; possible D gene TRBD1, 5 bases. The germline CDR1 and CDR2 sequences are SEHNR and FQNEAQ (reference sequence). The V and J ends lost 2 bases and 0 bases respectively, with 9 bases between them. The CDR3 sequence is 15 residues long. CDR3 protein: CASSLQGYSTDTQYF. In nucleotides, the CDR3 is TGTGCCAGCAGCTTACAGGGATACAGCACAGATACGCAGTATTTT.

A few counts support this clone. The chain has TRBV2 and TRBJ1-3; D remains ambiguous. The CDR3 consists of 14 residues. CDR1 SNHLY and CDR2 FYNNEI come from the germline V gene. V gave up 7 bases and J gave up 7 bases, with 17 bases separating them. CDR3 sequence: CASKVRGQTNTIYF. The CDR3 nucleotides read TGTGCCAGCAAAGTTCGGGGTCAGACGAACACCATATATTTT.

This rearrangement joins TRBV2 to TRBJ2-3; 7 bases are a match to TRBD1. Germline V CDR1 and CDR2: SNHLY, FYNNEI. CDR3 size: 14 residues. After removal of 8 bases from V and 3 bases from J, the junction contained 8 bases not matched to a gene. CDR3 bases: TGTGCCAGCGGGGGACAGAGCTGGACAGATACGCAGTATTTT. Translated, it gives CASGGQSWTDTQYF. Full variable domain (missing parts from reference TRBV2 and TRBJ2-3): EPEVTQTPSHQVTQMGQEVILRCVPISNHLYFYWYRQILGQKVEFLVSFYNNEISEKSEIFDDQFSVERPDGSNFTLKIRSTKLEDSAMYFCASGGQSWTDTQYFGPGTRLTVL.

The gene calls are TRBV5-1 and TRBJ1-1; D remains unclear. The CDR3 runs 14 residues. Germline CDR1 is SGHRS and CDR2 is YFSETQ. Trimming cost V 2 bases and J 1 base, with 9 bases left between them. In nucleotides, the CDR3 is TGCGCCAGCAGCTTTAGCCTAGGGAACACTGAAGCTTTCTTT. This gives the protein CASSFSLGNTEAFF.

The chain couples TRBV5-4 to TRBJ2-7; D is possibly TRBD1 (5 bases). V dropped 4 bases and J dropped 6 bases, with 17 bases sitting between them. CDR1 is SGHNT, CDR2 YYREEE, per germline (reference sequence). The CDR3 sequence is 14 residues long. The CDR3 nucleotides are TGTGCCAGCAGCATAACAGGTAGAGTGGTCGAGCAGTACTTC. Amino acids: CASSITGRVVEQYF.

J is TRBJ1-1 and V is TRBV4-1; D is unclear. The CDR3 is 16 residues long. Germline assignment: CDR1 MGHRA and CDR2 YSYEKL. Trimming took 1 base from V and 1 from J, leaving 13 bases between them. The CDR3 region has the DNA TGCGCCAGCAGCCAAGGGTTTTTCGCAGGGAACACTGAAGCTTTCTTT. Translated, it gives CASSQGFFAGNTEAFF.

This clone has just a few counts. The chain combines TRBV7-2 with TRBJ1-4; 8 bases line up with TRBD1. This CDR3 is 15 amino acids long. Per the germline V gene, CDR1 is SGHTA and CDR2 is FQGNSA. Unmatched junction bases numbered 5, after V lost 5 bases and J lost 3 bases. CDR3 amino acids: CASSRQGAANEKLFF. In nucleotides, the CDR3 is TGTGCCAGCAGCCGTCAGGGGGCCGCTAATGAAAAACTGTTTTTT.

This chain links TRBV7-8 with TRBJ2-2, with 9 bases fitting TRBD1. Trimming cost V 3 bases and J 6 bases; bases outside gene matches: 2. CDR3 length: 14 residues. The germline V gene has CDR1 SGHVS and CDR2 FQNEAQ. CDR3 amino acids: CASSFGQGPGELFF. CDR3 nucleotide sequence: TGTGCCAGCAGCTTCGGACAGGGGCCCGGGGAGCTGTTTTTT.

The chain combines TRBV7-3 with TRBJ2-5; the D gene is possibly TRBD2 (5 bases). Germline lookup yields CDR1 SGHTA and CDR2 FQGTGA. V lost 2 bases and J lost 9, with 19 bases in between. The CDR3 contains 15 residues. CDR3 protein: CASSLDGIQEVAQYF. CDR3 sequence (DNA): TGTGCCAGCAGCTTAGACGGGATACAAGAGGTGGCCCAGTACTTC.

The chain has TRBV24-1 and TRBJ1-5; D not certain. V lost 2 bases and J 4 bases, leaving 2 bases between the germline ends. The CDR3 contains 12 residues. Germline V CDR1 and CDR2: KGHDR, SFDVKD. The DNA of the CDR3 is TGTGCCACCAGTGATTCGAATCAGCCCCAGCATTTT. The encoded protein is CATSDSNQPQHF.

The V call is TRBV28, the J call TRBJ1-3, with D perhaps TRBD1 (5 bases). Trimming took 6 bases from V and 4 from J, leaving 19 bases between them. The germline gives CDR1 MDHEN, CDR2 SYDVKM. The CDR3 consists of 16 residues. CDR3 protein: CASSLPSGGRGNTIYF. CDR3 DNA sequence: TGTGCCAGCAGCCTACCCTCGGGGGGAAGAGGAAACACCATATATTTT.

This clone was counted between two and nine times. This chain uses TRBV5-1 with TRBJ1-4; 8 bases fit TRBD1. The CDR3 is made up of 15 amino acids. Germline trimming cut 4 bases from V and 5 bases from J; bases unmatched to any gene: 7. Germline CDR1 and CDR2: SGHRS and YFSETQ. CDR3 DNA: TGCGCCAGCAGCATGGACGGACAGGGAAATGAAAAACTGTTTTTT. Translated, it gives CASSMDGQGNEKLFF. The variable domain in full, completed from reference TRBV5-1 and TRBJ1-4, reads KAGVTQTPRYLIKTRGQQVTLSCSPISGHRSVSWYQQTPGQGLQFLFEYFSETQRNKGNFPGRFSGRQFSNSRSEMNVSTLELGDSALYLCASSMDGQGNEKLFFGSGTQLSVL.

The CDR3 region has the DNA TGTGCCAGCCTCAGGAGGCGGGTTTTGAACACTGAAGCTTTCTTT. This translates into CASLRRRVLNTEAFF. This chain connects TRBV28 to TRBJ1-1; D ambiguous. CDR1 and CDR2 (germline): MDHEN, SYDVKM. Trimming removed 8 bases at V and 0 bases at J, with 16 bases between. The CDR3 covers 15 residues.

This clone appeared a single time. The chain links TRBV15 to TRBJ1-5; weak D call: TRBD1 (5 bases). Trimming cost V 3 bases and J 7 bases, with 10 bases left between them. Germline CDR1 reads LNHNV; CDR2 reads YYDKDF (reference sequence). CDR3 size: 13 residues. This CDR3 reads CATSSRQSQPQHF. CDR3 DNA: TGTGCCACCAGCAGTAGACAGAGCCAGCCCCAGCATTTT.

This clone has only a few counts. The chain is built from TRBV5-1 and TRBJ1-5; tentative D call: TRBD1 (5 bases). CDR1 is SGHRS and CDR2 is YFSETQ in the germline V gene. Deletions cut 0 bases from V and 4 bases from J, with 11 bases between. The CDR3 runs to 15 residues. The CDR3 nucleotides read TGCGCCAGCAGCTTGGTTTCGGGGGAGAATCAGCCCCAGCATTTT. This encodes CASSLVSGENQPQHF.

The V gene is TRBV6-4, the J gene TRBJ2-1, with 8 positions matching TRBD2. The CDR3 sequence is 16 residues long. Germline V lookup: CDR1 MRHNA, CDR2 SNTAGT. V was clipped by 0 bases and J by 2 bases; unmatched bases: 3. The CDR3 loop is CASSDSRSGAYNEQFF. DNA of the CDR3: TGTGCCAGCAGTGACTCGCGTAGCGGGGCCTACAATGAGCAGTTCTTC.

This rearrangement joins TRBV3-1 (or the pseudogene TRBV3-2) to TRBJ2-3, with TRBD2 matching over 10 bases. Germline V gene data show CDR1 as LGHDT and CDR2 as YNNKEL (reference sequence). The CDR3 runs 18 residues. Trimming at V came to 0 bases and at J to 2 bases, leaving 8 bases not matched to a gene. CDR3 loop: CASSQDVSGGPNTDTQYF. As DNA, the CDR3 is TGTGCCAGCAGCCAAGATGTTAGCGGGGGGCCTAACACAGATACGCAGTATTTT.

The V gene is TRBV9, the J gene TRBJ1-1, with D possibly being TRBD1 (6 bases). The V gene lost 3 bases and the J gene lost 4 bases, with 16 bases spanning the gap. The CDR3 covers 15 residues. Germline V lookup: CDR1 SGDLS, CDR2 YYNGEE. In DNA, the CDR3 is TGTGCCAGCAGCGCGCAGGGGTACAGCTCCACTGAAGCTTTCTTT. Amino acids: CASSAQGYSSTEAFF.

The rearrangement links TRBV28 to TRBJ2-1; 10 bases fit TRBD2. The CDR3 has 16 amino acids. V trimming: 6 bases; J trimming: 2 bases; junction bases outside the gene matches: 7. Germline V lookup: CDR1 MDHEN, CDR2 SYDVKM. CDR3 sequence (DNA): TGTGCCAGCAGCGTATGGACTAGCGGACCCTACAATGAGCAGTTCTTC. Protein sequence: CASSVWTSGPYNEQFF. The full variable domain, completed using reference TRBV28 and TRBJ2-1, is DVKVTQSSRYLVKRTGEKVFLECVQDMDHENMFWYRQDPGLGLRLIYFSYDVKMKEKGDIPEGYSVSREKKERFSLILESASTNQTSMYLCASSVWTSGPYNEQFFGPGTRLTVL.